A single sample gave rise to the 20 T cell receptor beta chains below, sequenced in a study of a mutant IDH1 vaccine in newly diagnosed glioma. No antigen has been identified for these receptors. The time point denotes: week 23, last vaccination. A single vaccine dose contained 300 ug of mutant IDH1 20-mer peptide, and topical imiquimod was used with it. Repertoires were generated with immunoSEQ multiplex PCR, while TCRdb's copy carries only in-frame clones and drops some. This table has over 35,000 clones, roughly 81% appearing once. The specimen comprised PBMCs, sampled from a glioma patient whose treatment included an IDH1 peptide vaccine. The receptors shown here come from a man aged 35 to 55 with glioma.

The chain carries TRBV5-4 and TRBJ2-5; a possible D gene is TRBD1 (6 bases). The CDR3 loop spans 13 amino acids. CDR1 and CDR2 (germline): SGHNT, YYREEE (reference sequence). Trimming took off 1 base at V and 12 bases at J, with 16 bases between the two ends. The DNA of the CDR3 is TGTGCCAGCAGCTTGCCCATCCCAGGGGAAAAGTACTTC. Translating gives CASSLPIPGEKYF. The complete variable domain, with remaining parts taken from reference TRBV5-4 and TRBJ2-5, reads ETGVTQSPTHLIKTRGQQVTLRCSSQSGHNTVSWYQQALGQGPQFIFQYYREEENGRGNFPPRFSGLQFPNYSSELNVNALELDDSALYLCASSLPIPGEKYFGPGTRLLVL.

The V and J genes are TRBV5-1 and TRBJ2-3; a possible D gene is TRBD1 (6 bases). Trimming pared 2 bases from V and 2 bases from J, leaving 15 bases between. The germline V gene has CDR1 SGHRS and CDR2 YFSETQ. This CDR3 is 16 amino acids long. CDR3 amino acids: CASSLTWQGLTDTQYF. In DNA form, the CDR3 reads TGCGCCAGCAGCTTAACCTGGCAGGGGCTCACAGATACGCAGTATTTT.

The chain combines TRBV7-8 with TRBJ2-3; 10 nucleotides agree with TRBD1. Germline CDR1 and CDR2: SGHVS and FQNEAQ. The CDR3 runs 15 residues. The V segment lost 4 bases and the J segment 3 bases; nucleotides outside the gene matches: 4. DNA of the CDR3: TGTGCCAGCAGCTCAGGGGACAGGGGAACAGATACGCAGTATTTT. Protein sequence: CASSSGDRGTDTQYF.

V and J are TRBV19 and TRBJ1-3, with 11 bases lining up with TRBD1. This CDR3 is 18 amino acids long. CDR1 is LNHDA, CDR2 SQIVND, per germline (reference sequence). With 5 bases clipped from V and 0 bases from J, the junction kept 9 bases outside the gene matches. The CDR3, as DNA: TGTGCCAGTAGTGCCCTCCGGGACAGGGGGATCTCTGGAAACACCATATATTTT. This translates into CASSALRDRGISGNTIYF.

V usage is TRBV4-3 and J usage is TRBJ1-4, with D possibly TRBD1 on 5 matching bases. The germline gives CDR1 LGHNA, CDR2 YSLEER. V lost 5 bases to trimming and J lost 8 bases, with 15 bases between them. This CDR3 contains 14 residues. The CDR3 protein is CASSYRRGEEKLFF. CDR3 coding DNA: TGCGCCAGCAGCTACCGGAGGGGCGAAGAAAAACTGTTTTTT.

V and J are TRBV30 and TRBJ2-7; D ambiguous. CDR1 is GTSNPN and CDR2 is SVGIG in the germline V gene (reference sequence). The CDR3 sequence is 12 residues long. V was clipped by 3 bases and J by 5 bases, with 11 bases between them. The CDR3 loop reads CAWSPNRDEQYF. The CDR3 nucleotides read TGTGCCTGGAGCCCGAATCGAGACGAGCAGTACTTC.

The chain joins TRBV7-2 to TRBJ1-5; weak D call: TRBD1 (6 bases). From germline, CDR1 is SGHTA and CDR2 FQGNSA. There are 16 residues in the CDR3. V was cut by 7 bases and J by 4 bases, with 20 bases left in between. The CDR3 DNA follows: TGTGCCAGCACCTCGGGGGCAGGGACGAGTAATCAGCCCCAGCATTTT. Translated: CASTSGAGTSNQPQHF.

In nucleotides, the CDR3 is TGTGCCAGCACACCAGGGGGACACTCCTACGAGCAGTACTTC. Protein product: CASTPGGHSYEQYF. The chain carries TRBV9 and TRBJ2-7; 7 bases map to TRBD1. The V and J ends lost 6 bases and 0 bases, in that order; junction bases with no gene match: 6. The CDR3 consists of 14 residues. The V gene's germline CDR1 is SGDLS and CDR2 YYNGEE.

CDR3 sequence: CASSEGQGADTQYF. The CDR3 DNA follows: TGTGCCAGCAGTGAGGGACAGGGGGCGGATACGCAGTATTTT. The V call is TRBV6-1, the J call TRBJ2-3; 12 nucleotides line up with TRBD1. Germline-derived CDR1 and CDR2 are MNHNS and SASEGT. V gave up 3 bases and J gave up 6 bases; unmatched junction bases: 1. This CDR3 spans 14 amino acids.

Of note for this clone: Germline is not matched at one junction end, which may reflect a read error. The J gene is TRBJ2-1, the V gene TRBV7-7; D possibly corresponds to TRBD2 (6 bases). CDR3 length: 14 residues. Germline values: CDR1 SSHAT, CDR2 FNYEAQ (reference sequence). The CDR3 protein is CASSFGTSAGEQFF. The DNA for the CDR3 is TGTGCTAGCAGCTTCGGGACTTCAGCCGGTGAGCAGTTCTTC.

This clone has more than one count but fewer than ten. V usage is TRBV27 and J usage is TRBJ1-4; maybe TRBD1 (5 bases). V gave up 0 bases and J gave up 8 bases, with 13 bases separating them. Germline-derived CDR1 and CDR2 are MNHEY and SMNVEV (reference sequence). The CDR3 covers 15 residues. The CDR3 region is CASSLSLGGGEKLFF. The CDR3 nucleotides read TGTGCCAGCAGTTTATCGTTGGGGGGAGGGGAAAAACTGTTTTTT.

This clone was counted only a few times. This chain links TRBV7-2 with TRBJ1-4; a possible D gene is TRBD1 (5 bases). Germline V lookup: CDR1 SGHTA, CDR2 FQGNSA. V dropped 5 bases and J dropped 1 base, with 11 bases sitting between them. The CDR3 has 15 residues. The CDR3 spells CASSPQGLTNEKLFF. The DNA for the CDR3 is TGTGCCAGCAGCCCGCAGGGTTTAACTAATGAAAAACTGTTTTTT. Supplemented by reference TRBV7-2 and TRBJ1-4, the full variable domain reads GAGVSQSPSNKVTEKGKDVELRCDPISGHTALYWYRQSLGQGLEFLIYFQGNSAPDKSGLPSDRFSAERTGGSVSTLTIQRTQQEDSAVYLCASSPQGLTNEKLFFGSGTQLSVL.

CDR3 DNA: TGTGCCAGCAGTAGGGGAGTTAACTATGGCTACACCTTC. Translated: CASSRGVNYGYTF. The chain couples TRBV6-5 to TRBJ1-2, with a tentative D call TRBD1 (5 bases). V was pared by 5 bases and J by 1 base, with 8 bases between. This CDR3 has 13 residues. Looked up from germline, CDR1 is MNHEY and CDR2 is SVGAGI.

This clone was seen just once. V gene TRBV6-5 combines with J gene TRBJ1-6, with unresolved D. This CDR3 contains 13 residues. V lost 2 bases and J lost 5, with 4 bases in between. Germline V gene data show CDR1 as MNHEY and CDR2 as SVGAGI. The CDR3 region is CASSYRDNSPLHF. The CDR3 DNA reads TGTGCCAGCAGTTACAGAGATAATTCACCCCTCCACTTT.

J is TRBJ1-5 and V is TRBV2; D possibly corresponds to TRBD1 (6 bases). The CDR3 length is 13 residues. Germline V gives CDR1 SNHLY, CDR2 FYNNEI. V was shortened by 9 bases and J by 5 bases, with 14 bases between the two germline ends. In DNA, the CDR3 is TGTGCCAGTTCTACAGGGAACTATCAGCCCCAGCATTTT. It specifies CASSTGNYQPQHF.

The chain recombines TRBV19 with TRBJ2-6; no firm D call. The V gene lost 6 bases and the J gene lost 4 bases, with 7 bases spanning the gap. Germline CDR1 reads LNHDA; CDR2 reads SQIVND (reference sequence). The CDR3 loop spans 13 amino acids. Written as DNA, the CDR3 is TGTGCCAGTAGCTTCCTCGGGGCCAACGTCCTGACTTTC. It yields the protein CASSFLGANVLTF.

The CDR3 sequence is CASSLLPHPADTQYF. The CDR3 bases are TGTGCCAGCAGTTTATTGCCGCACCCAGCAGATACGCAGTATTTT. The chain links TRBV27 to TRBJ2-3; D remains ambiguous. Trimming pared 1 base from V and 4 bases from J, leaving 12 bases between. CDR1 MNHEY and CDR2 SMNVEV come from the germline V gene (reference sequence). This CDR3 has 15 residues.

The CDR3 here is CASSLVAFTDTQYF. DNA for the CDR3: TGTGCCAGCAGCTTAGTGGCCTTCACAGATACGCAGTATTTT. The V and J genes are TRBV13 and TRBJ2-3; D is unclear. Trimming took off 1 base at V and 2 bases at J, with 7 bases between the two ends. Germline V lookup: CDR1 PRHDT, CDR2 FYEKMQ (reference sequence). This CDR3 contains 14 residues.

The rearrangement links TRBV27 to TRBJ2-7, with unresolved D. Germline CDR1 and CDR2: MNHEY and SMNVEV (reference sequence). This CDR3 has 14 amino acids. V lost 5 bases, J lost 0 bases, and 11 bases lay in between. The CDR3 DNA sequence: TGTGCCAGCAGTACCCGGGTCCGCTCCTACGAGCAGTACTTC. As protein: CASSTRVRSYEQYF.

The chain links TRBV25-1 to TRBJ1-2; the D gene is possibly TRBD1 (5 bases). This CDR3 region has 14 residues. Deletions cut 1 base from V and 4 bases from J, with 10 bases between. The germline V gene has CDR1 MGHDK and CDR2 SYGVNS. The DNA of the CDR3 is TGTGCCAGCAGTGAATTGGGGGAGGGCTATGGCTACACCTTC. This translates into CASSELGEGYGYTF.